The 18 T cell receptor beta chains below come from one sample, sequenced in a study of blood T cell repertoires in COVID-19. Assay: immunoSEQ multiplex PCR; the TCRdb copy retains only in-frame clones and omits some. In the table there are about 93,000 clones, approximately 80% of which are singletons. Sequencing input: peripheral blood. The receptors come from a human donor in a cohort sampled during active COVID-19.

The gene calls are TRBV21-1 and TRBJ1-3; the table's TRBD1 call for D was not verified on the DNA. TRBV21-1 is labeled a pseudogene. The CDR3 sequence is 16 residues long. CDR3 nucleotides: TGTGCCAGCAGCAATCCCTTCGACAGCTCTGGAAACACCATATATTTT. It yields the protein CASSNPFDSSGNTIYF.

The V call is TRBV4-1, the J call TRBJ2-7, with a tentative D call TRBD1 (6 bases). The V and J ends lost 6 bases and 2 bases respectively, with 11 bases between them. The CDR3 spans 13 residues. Germline V gene lookup returns CDR1 MGHRA and CDR2 YSYEKL. The CDR3 DNA is TGCGCCAGCAGTCTGGACAGAACCTACGAGCAGTACTTC. Encoded protein: CASSLDRTYEQYF.

This clone showed up just once. The chain recombines TRBV5-1 with TRBJ1-4; possibly TRBD1 for D (5 bases). CDR3 size: 14 residues. V gave up 3 bases and J gave up 2 bases, with 8 bases separating them. CDR1 is SGHRS, CDR2 YFSETQ, per germline. CDR3 sequence: CASSWAGTNEKLFF. The CDR3 bases are TGCGCCAGCAGCTGGGCAGGGACTAATGAAAAACTGTTTTTT.

The chain combines TRBV28 with TRBJ1-1, with 8 bases fitting TRBD1. Losses at the gene ends were 5 bases for V and 11 bases for J; bases not matched to a gene: 7. The CDR3 runs 12 residues. The germline V gene encodes CDR1 MDHEN and CDR2 SYDVKM. For the CDR3, the DNA is TGTGCCAGCAGTCTTCCGACAGGGGCGGCTTTCTTT. It yields the protein CASSLPTGAAFF.

This chain connects TRBV29-1 to TRBJ2-1; D is uncertain. V dropped 5 bases and J dropped 5 bases, with 13 bases sitting between them. The CDR3 runs 13 residues. The germline CDR1 and CDR2 sequences are SQVTM and ANQGSEA. This CDR3 is CSVLTPNHNEQFF. CDR3 DNA sequence: TGCAGCGTTCTGACTCCCAACCACAATGAGCAGTTCTTC.

The gene calls are TRBV2 and TRBJ2-7; D unclear. V dropped 6 bases and J dropped 2 bases, with 14 bases sitting between them. The CDR3 runs 14 residues. Germline loops: CDR1 SNHLY, CDR2 FYNNEI. The CDR3 protein is CASRRRTDPYEQYF. CDR3 DNA: TGTGCCAGCAGGCGTAGAACAGACCCCTACGAGCAGTACTTC.

The V call is TRBV9, the J call TRBJ2-1; D gene uncertain. The germline CDR1 and CDR2 sequences are SGDLS and YYNGEE. The CDR3 contains 15 residues. The V end lost 3 bases, the J end lost 4 bases, and 14 bases lay between the germline ends. CDR3 sequence (DNA): TGTGCCAGCAGCGCCCGGAGCGCGATATACAATGAGCAGTTCTTC. Amino acids: CASSARSAIYNEQFF.

The rearrangement uses TRBV18 and TRBJ2-2; TRBD1 agrees at 10 bases. This CDR3 region has 15 residues. Germline-derived CDR1 and CDR2 are KGHSH and LQKENI. Unmatched junction bases numbered 3, after V lost 3 bases and J lost 5 bases. As DNA, the CDR3 is TGTGCCAGCTCACCGGACAGGGGGTCGACCGGGGAGCTGTTTTTT. This gives the protein CASSPDRGSTGELFF.

The gene calls are TRBV7-9 and TRBJ2-3, with D maybe TRBD2 (6 bases). CDR1 and CDR2 (germline): SEHNR, FQNEAQ (reference sequence). This CDR3 has 16 residues. The V end lost 6 bases, the J end lost 3 bases, and 19 bases lay between the germline ends. The CDR3 loop reads CASSLSGGIGTDTQYF. The CDR3 coding sequence is TGTGCCAGCAGTTTATCTGGGGGGATCGGAACAGATACGCAGTATTTT. The full variable domain, completed using reference TRBV7-9 and TRBJ2-3, is DTGVSQNPRHKITKRGQNVTFRCDPISEHNRLYWYRQTLGQGPEFLTYFQNEAQLEKSRLLSDRFSAERPKGSFSTLEIQRTEQGDSAMYLCASSLSGGIGTDTQYFGPGTRLTVL.

The V gene is TRBV7-9, the J gene TRBJ1-5; D gene ambiguous. The CDR3 totals 13 residues. Germline V gene lookup returns CDR1 SEHNR and CDR2 FQNEAQ (reference sequence). V lost 1 base, J lost 7 bases, and 8 bases lay in between. The CDR3 sequence is CASSLDGGQPQHF. The CDR3, as DNA: TGTGCCAGCAGCTTAGACGGCGGACAGCCCCAGCATTTT. The variable domain in full, completed from reference TRBV7-9 and TRBJ1-5, reads DTGVSQNPRHKITKRGQNVTFRCDPISEHNRLYWYRQTLGQGPEFLTYFQNEAQLEKSRLLSDRFSAERPKGSFSTLEIQRTEQGDSAMYLCASSLDGGQPQHFGDGTRLSIL.

In this sample, this clone turned up a few times. The V and J genes are TRBV18 and TRBJ1-2; 7 bases are shared with TRBD1. Germline CDR1 is KGHSH and CDR2 is LQKENI. The CDR3 totals 13 residues. Trimming cost V 6 bases and J 8 bases; bases outside gene matches: 9. The DNA for the CDR3 is TGTGCCAGCTCGCGAACAGGGGTGGAAGGCTACACCTTC. This sequence encodes CASSRTGVEGYTF.

The V call is TRBV3-1 (or the pseudogene TRBV3-2), the J call TRBJ1-5, with 8 bases aligning to TRBD1. Germline lookup yields CDR1 LGHDT and CDR2 YNNKEL (reference sequence). The length of the CDR3 is 17 residues. The V gene end was trimmed by 4 bases and the J gene end by 3 bases; junction bases not matched to a gene: 11. CDR3 amino acids: CASSPSNPDRDNQPQHF. The CDR3 DNA reads TGTGCCAGCAGCCCCAGCAACCCGGACAGGGACAATCAGCCCCAGCATTTT.

This sequence joins TRBV28 and TRBJ2-1, with 12 nucleotides matching TRBD1. The CDR3 totals 17 residues. The germline gives CDR1 MDHEN, CDR2 SYDVKM. After removal of 6 bases from V and 7 bases from J, the junction contained 13 bases not matched to a gene. CDR3 nucleotide sequence: TGTGCCAGCAGCCGAGCTACCGGGACAGGGGGCTGGAATGAGCAGTTCTTC. Encoded protein: CASSRATGTGGWNEQFF.

CDR3 sequence reads: CASTVQGSLGTEAFF. CDR3 DNA: TGTGCCAGCACTGTGCAGGGTAGCCTAGGCACTGAAGCTTTCTTT. The chain carries TRBV2 and TRBJ1-1, with D possibly being TRBD1 (5 bases). Trimming took off 7 bases at V and 4 bases at J, with 19 bases between the two ends. This CDR3 has 15 residues. Germline loops: CDR1 SNHLY, CDR2 FYNNEI. Based on the CDR3 plus reference TRBV2 and TRBJ1-1, the full variable domain is EPEVTQTPSHQVTQMGQEVILRCVPISNHLYFYWYRQILGQKVEFLVSFYNNEISEKSEIFDDQFSVERPDGSNFTLKIRSTKLEDSAMYFCASTVQGSLGTEAFFGQGTRLTVV.

This sequence joins TRBV7-8 and TRBJ2-3; 7 bases line up with TRBD2. Germline lookup yields CDR1 SGHVS and CDR2 FQNEAQ. The CDR3 spans 17 residues. J was trimmed by 1 base and V by 5 bases; bases with no gene match: 12. CDR3 sequence reads: CASSVERDIRGTDTQYF. The CDR3 bases are TGTGCCAGCAGCGTAGAGCGGGATATCAGGGGCACAGATACGCAGTATTTT.

This clone came up once. The V and J genes are TRBV4-1 and TRBJ2-4; weak D call: TRBD1 (6 bases). From germline, CDR1 is MGHRA and CDR2 YSYEKL. CDR3 length: 19 amino acids. V dropped 4 bases and J dropped 0 bases, with 22 bases sitting between them. In DNA form, the CDR3 reads TGCGCCAGCAGCCCGGGCAGGGGCTTCGCTGCGCTAGCCAAAAACATTCAGTACTTC. Protein: CASSPGRGFAALAKNIQYF.

The chain is built from TRBV19 and TRBJ1-6; perhaps TRBD1 as D (5 bases). Trimming cost V 6 bases and J 7 bases, with 16 bases left between them. The CDR3 covers 15 residues. Germline V gene lookup returns CDR1 LNHDA and CDR2 SQIVND (reference sequence). CDR3 protein: CASRSGLVGNSPLHF. DNA for the CDR3: TGTGCCAGTAGGTCAGGGTTGGTCGGAAATTCACCCCTCCACTTT. Full variable domain (missing parts from reference TRBV19 and TRBJ1-6): DGGITQSPKYLFRKEGQNVTLSCEQNLNHDAMYWYRQDPGQGLRLIYYSQIVNDFQKGDIAEGYSVSREKKESFPLTVTSAQKNPTAFYLCASRSGLVGNSPLHFGNGTRLTVT.

CDR3 region: CASSLRGSAGAFSGANVLTF. Here the CDR3 DNA reads TGCGCCAGCAGCTTGAGGGGATCGGCGGGAGCGTTCTCTGGGGCCAACGTCCTGACTTTC. The V gene is TRBV5-1, the J gene TRBJ2-6, with 7 positions matching TRBD2. This CDR3 has 20 amino acids. Germline V gives CDR1 SGHRS, CDR2 YFSETQ. The junction had 13 bases not matched to a gene; V was cut back by 1 base and J by 0 bases.